In its sample, the clone carrying this T cell receptor beta chain was seen a few times. The source of the sample is a study of T-cell memory formation after mild COVID-19. Trimming shortened V by 3 bases and J by 10 bases, and 13 bases separated the two germline ends. The CDR3 has 12 residues. CDR1 is DFQATT, CDR2 SNEGSKA, per germline (reference sequence). The 5'RACE method, run with constant-segment primers, produced TCR alpha and TCR beta cDNA libraries (carrying sample barcodes and UMIs). From the 5' RACE reads, TCRdb called clonotypes with MiXCR, one entry per CDR3 protein. The sample lists about 610,000 distinct CDR3 sequences, approximately 15% seen once, with around 7.8% in the top ten.

The chain joins TRBV20-1 to TRBJ2-1; perhaps D is TRBD1 or TRBD2 (6 bases each). The origin of this receptor is an adult woman who had mild COVID-19 (a few samples of this study predate the infection). Cell type and time point are not known. What was sequenced was PBMCs or a T cell subset sorted from them (not recorded which). The CDR3 nucleotides are TGCAGTGCTAGGAGGGGGGCGGTGGAGCAGTTCTTC. Translation: CSARRGAVEQFF.